This TCR beta chain was found in a study of shared clonotypes between healthy human individuals. Regarding the study as a whole: Only blood underwent sampling, and tissue repertoires likely differ. Non-shared clonotypes displayed generation probabilities falling below those of clonotypes present in all four donors. Estimated richness values were generally larger in naive subsets than in memory subsets.

Concerning this clone: Its antigen is unknown.

The method was immunoSEQ multiplex PCR; TCRdb's version includes in-frame clones alone and lacks a portion of them. The table includes fewer than 3 million clones, 80% to 95% detected once. This receptor was taken from a man aged 18 to 30 in good health. Some clones in this sample may be carry-over from other donors' samples. Sequences were obtained from naive CD4+ T cells from PBMCs. This sample's subset: CD45RA+ positively selected.

CDR3 loop: CASSQGGGGGHTEAFF. In nucleotides, the CDR3 is TGTGCCAGCAGCCAAGGTGGGGGGGGAGGGCACACTGAAGCTTTCTTT. V and J are TRBV4-2 and TRBJ1-1; D possibly corresponds to TRBD1 (5 bases). The CDR3 totals 16 residues. CDR1 is LGHNA, CDR2 YNFKEQ, per germline. Trimming stripped 1 base from V and 3 bases from J, with 15 bases between.